This T cell receptor beta chain was observed in a study of regulatory T cells in long-lasting Graves disease. Study outcomes and limitations: Persistent Graves' patients had lower TCR diversity than newly diagnosed ones.

Stated time point: newly diagnosed GD, antithyroid drugs for less than 3 months. Preparation of the TCR library used RNA extracted from PBMCs. On this clonotype: Antigen: not known.

V was shortened by 0 bases and J by 2 bases, with 13 bases between the two germline ends. The CDR3 sequence is 16 residues long. Germline values: CDR1 MNHEY, CDR2 SVGAGI. Arm-PCR of CDR3 regions with iRepertoire HTBI primers generated TCR beta libraries. TCRdb redid the calling of the multiplex PCR reads with MiXCR, one entry per CDR3 protein. The sample carries about 500,000 distinct CDR3 sequences, around 15% recorded once. This sample was shared with a second study, whose subject was T cells in Graves' hyperthyroidism and ophthalmopathy. As that study records: First-round RT-PCR with HTBI primers amplified the TCR CDR3 region.

The receptor was isolated from a man between 35 and 55 years old with Graves disease. Sequenced here: peripheral blood mononuclear cells (PBMCs), sampled at new diagnosis, from a patient treated with antithyroid drugs. The chain has TRBV6-5 and TRBJ1-2; D not certain. CDR3: CASSYSARAGNYGYTF. CDR3 coding DNA: TGTGCCAGCAGTTACTCCGCGCGGGCGGGGAACTATGGCTACACCTTC.